This paragraph covers one TCR beta chain sequence. Its antigen is undetermined. CDR1 is MDHEN and CDR2 is SYDVKM in the germline V gene. CDR3 size: 15 residues. V was pared by 4 bases and J by 0 bases, with 10 bases between. The data were taken from a study of multiple sclerosis patients with progressive multifocal leukoencephalopathy. Study-level findings and limits: TRBV and TRBJ usage showed no common pattern when PML developed. Less diverse TRB repertoires were suggested in most PML patients. PML-onset expanded TRB clones were detectable before and during natalizumab therapy.

Time point denoted: five to six months of natalizumab therapy. Every PCR reaction included synthetic inline CDR3 controls for all V-J pairings. Clones were sequenced by immunoSEQ multiplex PCR, and TCRdb holds only the in-frame ones, with some missing. Found here are some 31,000 clones, over 85% of them singletons; the top ten hold about 1.6%. The TCR originated in a human donor with multiple sclerosis. Sequenced here: PBMCs, sampled from a patient treated with natalizumab. The chain recombines TRBV28 with TRBJ1-3; no clear D gene. The CDR3 DNA reads TGTGCCAGCAGTTGGGCAGGAACCTCTGGAAACACCATATATTTT. Residues: CASSWAGTSGNTIYF. Combining the CDR3 with reference TRBV28 and TRBJ1-3 gives the whole variable domain DVKVTQSSRYLVKRTGEKVFLECVQDMDHENMFWYRQDPGLGLRLIYFSYDVKMKEKGDIPEGYSVSREKKERFSLILESASTNQTSMYLCASSWAGTSGNTIYFGEGSWLTVV.